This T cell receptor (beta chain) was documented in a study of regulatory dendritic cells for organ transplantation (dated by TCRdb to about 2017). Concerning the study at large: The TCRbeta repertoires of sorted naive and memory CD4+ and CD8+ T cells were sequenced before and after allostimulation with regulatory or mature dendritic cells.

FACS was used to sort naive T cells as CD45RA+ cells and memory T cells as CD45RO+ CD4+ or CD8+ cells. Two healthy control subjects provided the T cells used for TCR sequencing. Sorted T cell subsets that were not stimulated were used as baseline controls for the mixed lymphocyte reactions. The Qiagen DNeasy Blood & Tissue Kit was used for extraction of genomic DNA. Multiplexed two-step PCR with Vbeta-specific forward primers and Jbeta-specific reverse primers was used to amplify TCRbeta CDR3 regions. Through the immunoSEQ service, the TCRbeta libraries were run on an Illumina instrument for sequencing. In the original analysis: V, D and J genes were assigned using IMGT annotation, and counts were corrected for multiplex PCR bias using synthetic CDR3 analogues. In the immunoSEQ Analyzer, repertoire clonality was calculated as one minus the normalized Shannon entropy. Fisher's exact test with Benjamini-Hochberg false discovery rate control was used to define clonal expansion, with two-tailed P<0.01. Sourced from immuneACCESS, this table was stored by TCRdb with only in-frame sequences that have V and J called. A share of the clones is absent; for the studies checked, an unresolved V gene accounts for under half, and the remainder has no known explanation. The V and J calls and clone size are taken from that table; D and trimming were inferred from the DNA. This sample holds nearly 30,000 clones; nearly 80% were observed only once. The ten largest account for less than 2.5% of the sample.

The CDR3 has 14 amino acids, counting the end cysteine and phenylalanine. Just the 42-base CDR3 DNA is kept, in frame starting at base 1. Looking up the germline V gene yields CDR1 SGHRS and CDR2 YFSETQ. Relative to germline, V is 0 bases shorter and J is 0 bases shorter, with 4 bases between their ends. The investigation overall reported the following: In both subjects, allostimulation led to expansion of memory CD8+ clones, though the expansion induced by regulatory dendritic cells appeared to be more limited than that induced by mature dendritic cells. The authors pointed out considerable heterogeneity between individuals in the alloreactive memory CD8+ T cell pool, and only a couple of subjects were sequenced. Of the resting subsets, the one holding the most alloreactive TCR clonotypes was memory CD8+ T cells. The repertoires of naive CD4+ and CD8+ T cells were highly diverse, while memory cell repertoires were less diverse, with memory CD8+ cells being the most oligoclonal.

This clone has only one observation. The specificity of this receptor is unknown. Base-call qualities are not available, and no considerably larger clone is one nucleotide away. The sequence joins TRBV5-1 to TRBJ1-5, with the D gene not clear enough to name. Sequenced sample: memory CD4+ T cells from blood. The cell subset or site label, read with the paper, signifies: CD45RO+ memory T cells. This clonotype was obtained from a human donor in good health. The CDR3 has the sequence CASSLGYSNQPQHF. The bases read TGCGCCAGCAGCTTGGGGTATAGCAATCAGCCCCAGCATTTT.